Given below is one T cell receptor (beta chain) in context. The donors, healthy adults who were HIV-negative, had experienced no recent acute infections or vaccinations. Investigators divided CD4+ cells into CD45RA+ naive and CD45RA-negative memory subsets. In the study's own analysis: Filtering of immunoSEQ junctional sequences could not match full-length read filtering. The method was immunoSEQ multiplex PCR; TCRdb's version includes in-frame clones alone and lacks a portion of them. V and J calls and clone size follow that table, whereas D and trimming were derived from the DNA. The table lists millions of clones, approximately 90% of them singletons. The data were taken from a study of shared clonotypes between healthy human individuals. The sample was naive CD4+ T cells sorted from blood. Subset denoted: CD45RA+ positively selected. This clonotype originated in a man aged 18 to 29 in good health.

The CDR3 is CASSPGLFPSTDTQYF. As DNA, the CDR3 is TGTGCCAGCAGCCCGGGTCTTTTCCCTAGCACAGATACGCAGTATTTT. The rearrangement links TRBV2 to TRBJ2-3, with D unclear. Trimming took off 6 bases at V and 0 bases at J, with 16 bases between the two ends. The CDR3 extends over 16 amino acids. Germline CDR1 SNHLY, CDR2 FYNNEI.